This TCR beta chain was recovered during a study of shared clonotypes between healthy human individuals. Study-wide findings and caveats: Rarefaction revealed incomplete sorted-subset sequencing despite large depth. The sole specimen, blood, was sampled, and tissue repertoires likely differ.

As regards this clone: Its antigen remains unidentified.

Adults of Caucasian background living in Nashville, Tennessee made up all donors. Per the germline V gene, CDR1 is MDHEN and CDR2 is SYDVKM. This CDR3 contains 14 residues. V lost 5 bases, J lost 2 bases, and 12 bases lay in between. The assay was immunoSEQ multiplex PCR, and TCRdb's table has in-frame clones only and misses some. The sample holds about 110,000 clones; about 71% are singletons and the top ten take about 25%. The chain combines TRBV28 with TRBJ1-2; a possible D gene is TRBD1 (5 bases). This sequence was found in a woman aged 30 to 39 in good health. The sequencing sample was made of memory CD8+ T cells sorted from blood. The subset was: CD45RO+ cells pooled with CCR7-negative TemRA cells. The CDR3 nucleotides are TGTGCCAGCAGTCCTCCTTCAGGGAACTATGGCTACACCTTC. It is translated as CASSPPSGNYGYTF.